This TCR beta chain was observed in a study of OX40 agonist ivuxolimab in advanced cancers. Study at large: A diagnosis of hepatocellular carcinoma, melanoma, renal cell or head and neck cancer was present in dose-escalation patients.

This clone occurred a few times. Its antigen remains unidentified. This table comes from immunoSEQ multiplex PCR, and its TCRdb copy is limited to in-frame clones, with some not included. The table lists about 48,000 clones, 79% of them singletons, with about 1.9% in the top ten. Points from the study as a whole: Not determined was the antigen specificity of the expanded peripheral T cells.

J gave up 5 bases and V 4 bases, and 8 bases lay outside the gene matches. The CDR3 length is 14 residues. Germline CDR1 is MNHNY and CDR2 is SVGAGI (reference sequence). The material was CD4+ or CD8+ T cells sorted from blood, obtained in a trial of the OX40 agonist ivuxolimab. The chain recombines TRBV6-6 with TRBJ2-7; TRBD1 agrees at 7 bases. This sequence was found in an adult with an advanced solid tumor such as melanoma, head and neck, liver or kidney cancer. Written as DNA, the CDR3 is TGTGCCAGCAGTTTGACAGGGACGGTCCACGAGCAGTACTTC. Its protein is CASSLTGTVHEQYF.